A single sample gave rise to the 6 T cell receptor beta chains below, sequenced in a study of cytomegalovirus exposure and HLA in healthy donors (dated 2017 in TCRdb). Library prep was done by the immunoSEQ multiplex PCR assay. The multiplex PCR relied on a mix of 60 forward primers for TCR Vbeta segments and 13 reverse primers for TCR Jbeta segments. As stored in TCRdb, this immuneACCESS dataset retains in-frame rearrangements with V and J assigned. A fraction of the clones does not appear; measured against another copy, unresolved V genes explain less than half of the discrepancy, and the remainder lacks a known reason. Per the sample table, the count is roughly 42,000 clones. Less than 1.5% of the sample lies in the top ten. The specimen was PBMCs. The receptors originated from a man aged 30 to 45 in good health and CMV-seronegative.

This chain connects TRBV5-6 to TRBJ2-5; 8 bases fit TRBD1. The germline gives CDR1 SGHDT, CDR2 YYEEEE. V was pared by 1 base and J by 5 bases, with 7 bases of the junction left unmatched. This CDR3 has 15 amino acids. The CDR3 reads CASSLRTGTRETQYF. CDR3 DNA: TGTGCCAGCAGCTTGAGGACAGGGACGAGGGAGACCCAGTACTTC.

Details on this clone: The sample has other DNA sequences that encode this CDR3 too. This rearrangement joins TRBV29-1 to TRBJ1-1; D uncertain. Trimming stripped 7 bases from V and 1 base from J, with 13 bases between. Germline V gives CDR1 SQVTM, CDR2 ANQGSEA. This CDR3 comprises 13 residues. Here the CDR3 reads CSAKPPGNTEAFF. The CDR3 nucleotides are TGCAGCGCCAAACCACCAGGGAACACTGAAGCTTTCTTT.

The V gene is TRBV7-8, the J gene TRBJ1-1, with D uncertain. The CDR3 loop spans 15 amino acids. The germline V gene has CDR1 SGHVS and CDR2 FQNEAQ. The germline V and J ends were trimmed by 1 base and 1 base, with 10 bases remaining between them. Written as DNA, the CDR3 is TGTGCCAGCAGCTTAGGGCCAGATCCGAACACTGAAGCTTTCTTT. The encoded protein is CASSLGPDPNTEAFF.

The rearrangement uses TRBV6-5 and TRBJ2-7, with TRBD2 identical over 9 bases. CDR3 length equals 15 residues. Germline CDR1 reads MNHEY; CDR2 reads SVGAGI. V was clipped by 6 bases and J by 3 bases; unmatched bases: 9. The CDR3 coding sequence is TGTGCCAGCAGCCTTAGCGGGAGAGACTTCTACGAGCAGTACTTC. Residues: CASSLSGRDFYEQYF.

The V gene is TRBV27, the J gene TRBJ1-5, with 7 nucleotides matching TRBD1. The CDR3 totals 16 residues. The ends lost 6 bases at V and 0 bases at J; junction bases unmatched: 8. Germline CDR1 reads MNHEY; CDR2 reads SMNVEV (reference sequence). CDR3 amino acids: CASRSQGSYSNQPQHF. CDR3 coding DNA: TGTGCCAGCAGGTCACAGGGGAGTTATAGCAATCAGCCCCAGCATTTT.

In DNA form, the CDR3 reads TGTGCCAGCAGCGGGGCTCGTGGATCCGGGGAGCTGTTTTTT. As protein: CASSGARGSGELFF. The chain joins TRBV11-3 to TRBJ2-2, with D possibly matching TRBD1 (5 bases). This CDR3 is 14 amino acids long. V was clipped by 5 bases and J by 6 bases, with 13 bases between them. Germline V CDR1 and CDR2: SGHNT, YENEEA.